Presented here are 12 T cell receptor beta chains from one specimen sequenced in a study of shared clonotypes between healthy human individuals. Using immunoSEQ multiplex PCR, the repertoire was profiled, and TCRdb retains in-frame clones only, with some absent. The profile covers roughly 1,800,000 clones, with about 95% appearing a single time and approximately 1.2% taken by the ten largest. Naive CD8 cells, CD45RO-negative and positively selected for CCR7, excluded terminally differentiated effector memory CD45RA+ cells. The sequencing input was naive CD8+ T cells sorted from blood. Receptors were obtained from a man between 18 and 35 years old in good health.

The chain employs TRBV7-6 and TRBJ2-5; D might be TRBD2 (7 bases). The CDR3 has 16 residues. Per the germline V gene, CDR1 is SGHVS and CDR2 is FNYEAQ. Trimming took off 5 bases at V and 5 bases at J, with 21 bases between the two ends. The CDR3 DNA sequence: TGTGCCAGCAGCCGGACCGGGGAGGGGGAGGAGGAGACCCAGTACTTC. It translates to CASSRTGEGEEETQYF. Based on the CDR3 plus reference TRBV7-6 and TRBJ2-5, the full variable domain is GAGVSQSPRYKVTKRGQDVALRCDPISGHVSLYWYRQALGQGPEFLTYFNYEAQQDKSGLPNDRFSAERPEGSISTLTIQRTEQRDSAMYRCASSRTGEGEEETQYFGPGTRLLVL.

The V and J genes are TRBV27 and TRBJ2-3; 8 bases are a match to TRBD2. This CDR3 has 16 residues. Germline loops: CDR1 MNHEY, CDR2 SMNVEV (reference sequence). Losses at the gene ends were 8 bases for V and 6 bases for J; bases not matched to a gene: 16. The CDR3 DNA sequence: TGTGCCAGCTCCTCCCTAGCGGGCACCCTAAGGGATACGCAGTATTTT. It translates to CASSSLAGTLRDTQYF.

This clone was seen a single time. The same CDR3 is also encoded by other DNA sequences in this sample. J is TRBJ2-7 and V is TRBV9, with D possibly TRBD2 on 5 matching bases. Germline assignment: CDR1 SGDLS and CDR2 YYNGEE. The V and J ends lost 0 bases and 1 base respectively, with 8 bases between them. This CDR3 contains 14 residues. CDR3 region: CASSVAGESYEQYF. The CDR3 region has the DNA TGTGCCAGCAGCGTAGCCGGGGAGTCCTACGAGCAGTACTTC.

The CDR3 sequence is CASSHDMGQETQYF. Written as DNA, the CDR3 is TGTGCCAGCAGCCACGACATGGGCCAAGAGACCCAGTACTTC. The J gene is TRBJ2-5, the V gene TRBV7-9, with D uncertain. Trimming shortened V by 5 bases and J by 1 base, and 11 bases separated the two germline ends. The V gene's germline CDR1 is SEHNR and CDR2 FQNEAQ (reference sequence). This CDR3 region has 14 residues.

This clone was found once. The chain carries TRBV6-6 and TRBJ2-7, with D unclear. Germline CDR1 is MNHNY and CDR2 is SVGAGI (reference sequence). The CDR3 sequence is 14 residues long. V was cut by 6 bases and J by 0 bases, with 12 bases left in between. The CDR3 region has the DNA TGTGCCAGCAGGAAACTCTATGACTCCTACGAGCAGTACTTC. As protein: CASRKLYDSYEQYF.

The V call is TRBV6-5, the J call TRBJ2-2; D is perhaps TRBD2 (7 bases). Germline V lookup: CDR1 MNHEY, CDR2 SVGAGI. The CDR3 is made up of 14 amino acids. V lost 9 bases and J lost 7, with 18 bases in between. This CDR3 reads CASQLIGGDGELFF. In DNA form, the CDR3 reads TGTGCCAGTCAGTTAATAGGGGGGGACGGGGAGCTGTTTTTT.

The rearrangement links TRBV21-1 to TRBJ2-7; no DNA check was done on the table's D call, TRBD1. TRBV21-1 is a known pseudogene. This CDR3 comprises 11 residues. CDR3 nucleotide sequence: TGTGCCAGCAGCAGCCAGAACGAGCAGTACTTC. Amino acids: CASSSQNEQYF.

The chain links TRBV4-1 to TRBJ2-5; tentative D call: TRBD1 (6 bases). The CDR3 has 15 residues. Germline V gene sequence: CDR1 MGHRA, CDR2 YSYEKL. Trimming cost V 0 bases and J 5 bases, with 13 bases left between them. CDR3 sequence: CASSQENRVQETQYF. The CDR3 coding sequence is TGCGCCAGCAGCCAAGAGAACAGGGTGCAGGAGACCCAGTACTTC.

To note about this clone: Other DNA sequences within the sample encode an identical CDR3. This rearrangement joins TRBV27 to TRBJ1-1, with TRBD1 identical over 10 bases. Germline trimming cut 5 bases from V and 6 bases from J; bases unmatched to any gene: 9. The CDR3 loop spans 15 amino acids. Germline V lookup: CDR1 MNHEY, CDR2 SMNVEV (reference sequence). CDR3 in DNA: TGTGCCAGCAGTACTCTGACAGGGGGCGCTTCTGAAGCTTTCTTT. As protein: CASSTLTGGASEAFF.

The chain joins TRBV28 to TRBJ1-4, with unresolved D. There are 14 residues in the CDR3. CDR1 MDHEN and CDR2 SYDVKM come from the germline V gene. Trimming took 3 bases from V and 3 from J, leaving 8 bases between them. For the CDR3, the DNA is TGTGCCAGCAGTTTTGGGATAGCTAATGAAAAACTGTTTTTT. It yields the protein CASSFGIANEKLFF.

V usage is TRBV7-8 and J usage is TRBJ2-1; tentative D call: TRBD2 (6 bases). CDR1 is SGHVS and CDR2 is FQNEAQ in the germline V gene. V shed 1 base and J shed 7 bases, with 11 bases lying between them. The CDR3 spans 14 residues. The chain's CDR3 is CASSLGPGANEQFF. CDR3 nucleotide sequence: TGTGCCAGCAGCTTAGGGCCGGGAGCTAATGAGCAGTTCTTC.

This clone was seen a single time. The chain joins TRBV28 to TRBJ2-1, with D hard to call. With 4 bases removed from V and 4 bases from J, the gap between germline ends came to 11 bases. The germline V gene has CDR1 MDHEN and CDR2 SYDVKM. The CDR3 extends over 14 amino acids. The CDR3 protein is CASSSTPIYNEQFF. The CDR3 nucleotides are TGTGCCAGCAGTTCTACACCAATATACAATGAGCAGTTCTTC.